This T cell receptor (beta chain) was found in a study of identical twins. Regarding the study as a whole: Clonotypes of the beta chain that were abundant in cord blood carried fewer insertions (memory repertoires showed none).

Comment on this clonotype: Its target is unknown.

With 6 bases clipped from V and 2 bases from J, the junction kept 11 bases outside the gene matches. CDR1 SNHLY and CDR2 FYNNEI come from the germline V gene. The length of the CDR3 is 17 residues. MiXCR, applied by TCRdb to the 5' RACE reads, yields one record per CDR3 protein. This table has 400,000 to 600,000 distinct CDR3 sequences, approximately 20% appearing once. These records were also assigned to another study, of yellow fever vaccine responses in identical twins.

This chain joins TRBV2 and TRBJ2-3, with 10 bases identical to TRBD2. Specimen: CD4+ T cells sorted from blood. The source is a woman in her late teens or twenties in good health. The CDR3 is CASSPNGLAVITDTQYF. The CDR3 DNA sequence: TGTGCCAGCAGCCCAAACGGACTAGCGGTTATCACAGATACGCAGTATTTT.